These T cell receptor beta chains were read from a single sample in a study of T cells in Graves' hyperthyroidism and ophthalmopathy. Each CDR3 protein is one row after TCRdb ran MiXCR on the multiplex PCR reads. The data show a few hundred thousand distinct CDR3 sequences, approximately 15% seen once. Sequencing was done on a sample of blood. The receptors were gathered from a young woman with Graves' hyperthyroidism. CDR3s include the opening cysteine and the closing phenylalanine or tryptophan. A D gene is named only where the DNA matches it firmly. The size of a clone is reported for some rows only, either as once, few or many, or as a class for expanded clones.

TRBV5-1	NA	TRBJ2-3	once	CASSLAVASTDTQYF
TRBV19	TRBD1	TRBJ1-2	NA	CASSILSGQMNSNYGYTF
TRBV2	NA	TRBJ2-7	many	CASRWAHGDYEQYF
TRBV12-3/TRBV12-4	NA	TRBJ1-2	many	CASSYDSPYGYTF
TRBV9	TRBD1	TRBJ1-6	many	CASNHGQDNSPLHF
TRBV27	TRBD1	TRBJ1-5	few	CASRDRGRVGNQPQHF
TRBV29-1	NA	TRBJ2-2	many	CSVVVGATGELFF
TRBV11-3	NA	TRBJ2-7	many	CASSLTETYEQYF
TRBV24-1	NA	TRBJ2-6	many	CATSDPPSGANVLTF
TRBV27	TRBD1	TRBJ2-7	many	CASSKTGGSYEQYF
TRBV6-1	NA	TRBJ1-1	many	CASRQGGTEAFF
TRBV2	TRBD1	TRBJ2-1	NA	CASSEDPGGHNEQFF
TRBV11-1	NA	TRBJ2-6	many	CASSLEISGANVLTF
TRBV9	NA	TRBJ2-3	NA	CASSVDSGLTDTQYF
TRBV3-1	TRBD1	TRBJ2-5	many	CASSQGQGGKETQYF
TRBV11-2	TRBD1	TRBJ1-2	many	CASSPQGGTGANDYGYTF
TRBV6-5	NA	TRBJ2-7	NA	CASSSNPGQLYEQYF
TRBV7-2	TRBD2	TRBJ2-7	few	CASSERELYEQYF
TRBV18	NA	TRBJ1-4	NA	CASSPGGMKEKLFF
TRBV10-3	NA	TRBJ2-2	few	CAIRWAFDTGELFF
TRBV27	NA	TRBJ1-5	many	CASSFRGVGQPQHF
TRBV27	NA	TRBJ2-1	many	CASTLLLRGGGSGEQFF
TRBV7-8	NA	TRBJ1-1	many	CASSLGWRPGTEAFF
TRBV5-1	TRBD2	TRBJ2-3	few	CASSLRPSGSPDTQYF
TRBV28	NA	TRBJ1-1	few	CASSLGGRLKAFF
TRBV6-1	TRBD2	TRBJ2-3	few	CASSQTSGSSTDTQYF
TRBV20-1	NA	TRBJ1-2	many	CSAREAANYGYTF
TRBV9	NA	TRBJ2-3	NA	CASSAVTDTQYF
TRBV9	NA	TRBJ2-6	many	CASTDSSGANVLTF
TRBV9	TRBD1	TRBJ1-1	NA	CASSSPGQTNTEAFF
TRBV19	NA	TRBJ1-5	NA	CASTSSGPFSNQPQHF
TRBV6-1	NA	TRBJ1-1	many	CASLVNTEAFF
TRBV7-9	TRBD2	TRBJ2-1	NA	CASSPRWVSGANEQFF
TRBV20-1	NA	TRBJ2-3	many	CSANVRDRGTDTQYF
TRBV9	TRBD2	TRBJ2-7	few	CASSVPGGEQYF
TRBV6-1	TRBD1	TRBJ2-1	few	CASSEDRGTDFYNEQFF
TRBV6-1	TRBD2	TRBJ2-7	many	CASSLLGGRVYEQYF
TRBV20-1	TRBD1	TRBJ2-7	many	CSARDADRASYEQYF
TRBV4-2	NA	TRBJ2-2	few	CASSPTKERTGELFF
TRBV7-9	NA	TRBJ1-1	many	CASAREGNTEAFF
TRBV7-6	NA	TRBJ2-5	many	CASSPTAGHQETQYF
TRBV6-1	TRBD2	TRBJ2-1	NA	CASSVGSLAGGLEQFF